This paragraph covers one TCR beta chain sequence. Its antigen is not known. It may be a read error: a sequence one base away is much more abundant. This sample stems from a study of T-cell reconstitution after alpha-beta-depleted transplantation in children. The germline V gene has CDR1 KGHSH and CDR2 LQKENI. Trimming took 8 bases from V and 0 from J; bases not matched to a gene: 4. The CDR3 sequence is 15 residues long. Findings and caveats of the study: One year post-transplant, T-cell counts and diversity were largely derived from T cells produced anew. Surviving recipient T cells and intrathymic progenitors accounted for some patients' high TCRbeta diversity at day 60.

Researchers prepared the TCRbeta library using unique molecular identifiers, the study reports. TCRdb called the PCR reads again in MiXCR, with one record for every CDR3 protein. The table lists fewer than 700,000 distinct CDR3 sequences, over 10% of them singletons. The starting material was PBMCs, mostly from graft donor cells, obtained 360 days after TCRalphabeta/CD19-depleted stem cell transplant. This sequence originates from a male patient younger than 18 who had a stem cell transplant for acute myeloid leukemia, so the T cells may come from the graft donor. V usage is TRBV18 and J usage is TRBJ2-7, with 13 positions matching TRBD2. The CDR3 nucleotides are TGTGCCAGCACCTGGACTAGCGGGAGCTCCTACGAGCAGTACTTC. Translation gives CASTWTSGSSYEQYF.